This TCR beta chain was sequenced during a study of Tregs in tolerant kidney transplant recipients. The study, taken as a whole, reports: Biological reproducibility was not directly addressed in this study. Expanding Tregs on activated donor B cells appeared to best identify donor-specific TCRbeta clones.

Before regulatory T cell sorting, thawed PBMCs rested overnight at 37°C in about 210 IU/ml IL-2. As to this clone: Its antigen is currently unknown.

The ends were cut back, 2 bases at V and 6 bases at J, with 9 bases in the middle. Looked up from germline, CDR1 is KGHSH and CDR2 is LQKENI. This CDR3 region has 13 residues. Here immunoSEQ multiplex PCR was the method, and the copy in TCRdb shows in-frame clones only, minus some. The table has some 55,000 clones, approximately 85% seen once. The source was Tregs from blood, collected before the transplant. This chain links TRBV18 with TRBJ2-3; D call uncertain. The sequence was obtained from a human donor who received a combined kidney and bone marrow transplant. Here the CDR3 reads CASSPEVGDTQYF. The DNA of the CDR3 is TGTGCCAGCTCACCAGAAGTGGGGGATACGCAGTATTTT.